The 5 T cell receptor beta chains in this list originate from one sample, sequenced in a study of blood T cells in healthy people across ages. The use of a sample-barcoded 5' primer and a J-beta primer mix characterized a second PCR of about 7 to 12 cycles. One entry per CDR3 protein, called by TCRdb with MiXCR from the 5' RACE reads. The sample shows about 970,000 distinct CDR3 sequences, 51% of them seen only once. Sequencing was done on a sample of blood. The receptors were sampled from an older woman in good health.

Note on this clonotype: An end of the junction does not agree with germline; a read error may underlie this. The J gene is TRBJ2-1, the V gene TRBV11-2; no reliable D call. The germline gives CDR1 SGHAT, CDR2 FQNNGV. The CDR3 contains 15 residues. DNA for the CDR3: TGTGTCAGCAGCCCCTACATGGGGATCGACAATGAGCAGTTCTTC. Encoded protein: CVSSPYMGIDNEQFF.

This clonotype was observed a handful of times. The chain combines TRBV29-1 with TRBJ2-3; D gene unclear. The CDR3 consists of 14 residues. V was cut by 8 bases and J by 1 base, with 16 bases left in between. The germline CDR1 and CDR2 sequences are SQVTM and ANQGSEA. CDR3 nucleotides: TGCAGCTCCCAGACGGCCGTAGGCACAGATACGCAGTATTTT. It translates to CSSQTAVGTDTQYF.

This chain links TRBV4-2 with TRBJ2-4; 12 bases are a match to TRBD2. J lost 6 bases, V lost 0 bases, and 12 bases had no gene match. Germline V lookup: CDR1 LGHNA, CDR2 YNFKEQ. The CDR3 is 19 amino acids. CDR3: CASSQDVASGRAGGNIQYF. In nucleotides, the CDR3 is TGTGCCAGCAGCCAAGATGTGGCTAGCGGGAGGGCAGGGGGAAACATTCAGTACTTC.

V and J are TRBV7-9 and TRBJ1-4; D is uncertain. Germline V CDR1 and CDR2: SEHNR, FQNEAQ (reference sequence). The V end lost 5 bases, the J end lost 2 bases, and 15 bases lay between the germline ends. The CDR3 spans 16 residues. The CDR3 sequence is CASSGAVVGTNEKLFF. The CDR3 DNA sequence: TGTGCCAGCAGCGGAGCGGTTGTGGGGACTAATGAAAAACTGTTTTTT.

In nucleotides, the CDR3 is TGTGCCAGCAGCCAAGTGCACAGCTATGGCTACACCTTC. This gives the protein CASSQVHSYGYTF. The chain couples TRBV4-2 to TRBJ1-2, with D unresolved. CDR3 length: 13 residues. Per the germline V gene, CDR1 is LGHNA and CDR2 is YNFKEQ. V was trimmed by 1 base and J by 4 bases, leaving 7 bases between them.